The rows below give T cell receptor beta chains drawn from one sample of a study of cytomegalovirus exposure and HLA in healthy donors. The protocol was immunoSEQ multiplex PCR, while the TCRdb copy is restricted to in-frame clones and leaves out a portion. The sample lists 130,000 to 150,000 clones; approximately 80% were seen once. The specimen was PBMCs. The receptors derive from a man aged 35 to 55 in good health and CMV-seropositive. Both conserved end residues are part of each CDR3. The D gene is left open where the match is weak. Expanded clones are given a class, and other clones once, few, many or no size at all.

NA	TRBV7-2	TRBJ1-2	NA	TGTGCCAGCAGCTTAGCTGGGGGCGTCTATGGCTACACCTTC	CASSLAGGVYGYTF
TRBD2	TRBV7-2	TRBJ2-3	NA	TGTGCCAGCAGCTTAGGTGTACTAGCGGGCCCGACAGATACGCAGTATTTT	CASSLGVLAGPTDTQYF
NA	TRBV27	TRBJ2-3	NA	TGTGCCAGCAGCTCGGGGTCGTGGGATACGCAGTATTTT	CASSSGSWDTQYF
NA	TRBV9	TRBJ2-7	NA	TGTGCCAGCAGCGTAGGCGGCAGCCCCTACGAGCAGTACTTC	CASSVGGSPYEQYF
TRBD1	TRBV28	TRBJ1-1	NA	TGTGCCAGCAGACGACAGGGGGGAACTGAAGCTTTCTTT	CASRRQGGTEAFF
NA	TRBV5-1	TRBJ1-2	NA	TGCGCCAGCAGCTTGTTCCCGGGGGGCTATAGCTATGGCTACACCTTC	CASSLFPGGYSYGYTF
NA	TRBV19	TRBJ2-1	NA	TGTGCCAGTAGTATTGGAGCTAGTGCGATCTTC	CASSIGASAIF
NA	TRBV5-6	TRBJ2-3	NA	TGTGCCAGCAGCGCTGGACTTAACACAGATACGCAGTATTTT	CASSAGLNTDTQYF
TRBD2	TRBV18	TRBJ2-3	NA	TGTGCCAGCTCACCCCCAGCGGGAGGGCCGGGTACGCAGTATTTT	CASSPPAGGPGTQYF
NA	TRBV15	TRBJ1-3	NA	TGTGCCACCAGCAGAGTAGGGAGTGAAAACACCATATATTTT	CATSRVGSENTIYF
TRBD1	TRBV7-2	TRBJ1-2	NA	TGTGCCAGCAGCCCACAGGGGTACTATGGCTACACCTTC	CASSPQGYYGYTF
NA	TRBV25-1	TRBJ2-5	NA	TGTGCCAGCAGTGAATATTTTCAAGGGGCAGGGGCAGAGACCCAGTACTTC	CASSEYFQGAGAETQYF
TRBD2	TRBV15	TRBJ2-1	NA	TGTGCCACCAGCCCTTGGCGACTAGCGGGAGGGAGCTCCTACAATGAGCAGTTCTTC	CATSPWRLAGGSSYNEQFF
TRBD2	TRBV11-2	TRBJ2-3	NA	TGTGCCAGCAGCTTCCGGACTAGCGGGAGGGATACGCAGTATTTT	CASSFRTSGRDTQYF
NA	TRBV5-4	TRBJ2-5	NA	TGTGCCAGCAGCTCCCCGTCCGGACAGTCCCAAGAGACCCAGTACTTC	CASSSPSGQSQETQYF
TRBD2	TRBV29-1	TRBJ2-7	NA	TGCAGCGTTGACGCCGGGGGGGCCTACGAGCAGTACTTC	CSVDAGGAYEQYF
TRBD2	TRBV11-2	TRBJ2-7	NA	TGTGCCAGCAGCCTACTAGCGGGGGGTCTCGAGCAGTACTTC	CASSLLAGGLEQYF
TRBD1	TRBV6-1	TRBJ2-2	NA	TGTGCCAGCAGCAAGGGGGCTTCCGGGGAGCTGTTTTTT	CASSKGASGELFF
NA	TRBV28	TRBJ1-2	once	TGTGCCAGCAGTTTAGCAGGGTTCGGCTACACCTTC	CASSLAGFGYTF
TRBD2	TRBV25-1	TRBJ2-5	NA	TGTGCCAGCAGTGCCCCGCAGAGCGGGAGATGGGAGACCCAGTACTTC	CASSAPQSGRWETQYF
NA	TRBV7-3	TRBJ1-2	NA	TGTGCCAGCAGACCGACTAGCTCCGTTGGTGGCTACACCTTC	CASRPTSSVGGYTF
TRBD1	TRBV7-3	TRBJ1-3	once	TGTGCCAGCAGCTCAGGGACAGACGTTGGAAACACCATATATTTT	CASSSGTDVGNTIYF
TRBD1	TRBV5-1	TRBJ2-4	NA	TGCGCCAGCAGCTTGTCTCCGACAGGGCCAAACATTCAGTACTTC	CASSLSPTGPNIQYF
TRBD1	TRBV7-9	TRBJ1-2	few	TGTGCCAGCAGCTTGGACAGGAATGGCTACACCTTC	CASSLDRNGYTF
TRBD1	TRBV6-6	TRBJ1-4	NA	TGTGCCAGCAGTTCCTCGGACAGGGGGGGTGAAAAACTGTTTTTT	CASSSSDRGGEKLFF
TRBD2	TRBV18	TRBJ2-1	NA	TGTGCCAGCTCGCCTGGACTAGCGGGGAGATACAATGAGCAGTTCTTC	CASSPGLAGRYNEQFF
TRBD2	TRBV7-3	TRBJ2-2	NA	TGTGCCAGCAGCTTAAACGCCCTAGCGGGAGGGTTGACCGGGGAGCTGTTTTTT	CASSLNALAGGLTGELFF
NA	TRBV4-1	TRBJ2-6	NA	TGCGCCAGCAGCCAAAGCGGGCCGTGGACTGGGGCCAACGTCCTGACTTTC	CASSQSGPWTGANVLTF
TRBD2	TRBV7-3	TRBJ2-5	NA	TGTGCCAGCAAGGGGACTAGCGGAAGGGGTGGGCAGTACTTC	CASKGTSGRGGQYF
NA	TRBV6-5	TRBJ2-7	NA	TGTGCCAGCAGTTACAGGGGATCCTACGAGCAGTACTTC	CASSYRGSYEQYF
TRBD2	TRBV27	TRBJ2-7	NA	TGTGCCAGCAGAACGACCGGGACTAGCGGGAGAGGGAAAGCCTACGAGCAGTACTTC	CASRTTGTSGRGKAYEQYF
TRBD2	TRBV19	TRBJ2-1	NA	TGTGCCAGTACCGGGACTAGCGGGTCCTACAATGAGCAGTTCTTC	CASTGTSGSYNEQFF
TRBD1	TRBV6-1	TRBJ2-5	few	TGTGCCAGCAGCCGCCAGCCGACAGGGCAAGAGACCCAGTACTTC	CASSRQPTGQETQYF
NA	TRBV7-2	TRBJ2-3	NA	TGTGCCAGCACCCGAACAGGGTTTAGCACAGATACGCAGTATTTT	CASTRTGFSTDTQYF
NA	TRBV4-3	TRBJ2-1	once	TGCGCCAGCAGCCGGGGGGAGCGGTCGTCTGCGCAGTTCTTC	CASSRGERSSAQFF
TRBD2	TRBV10-2	TRBJ2-5	few	TGCGCCACCTCAGGGTCTGGCGGGAGGGCTCAAGAGACCCAGTACTTC	CATSGSGGRAQETQYF
NA	TRBV5-1	TRBJ2-1	NA	TGCGCCAGCAGCTTGAATGGGAGAGAGTTCGGGAATGAGCAGTTCTTC	CASSLNGREFGNEQFF
TRBD2	TRBV4-1	TRBJ2-1	NA	TGCGCCAGCAGACCGGGACTAGCGGGAAACAATGAGCAGTTCTTC	CASRPGLAGNNEQFF
TRBD2	TRBV7-6	TRBJ2-3	NA	TGTGCCAGCAGCTTTCTAGCGGGAGGAGGAATAGATACGCAGTATTTT	CASSFLAGGGIDTQYF
TRBD1	TRBV2	TRBJ1-5	NA	TGTGCCAGCAGTCTAGGGGGCCTGGGCAATCAGCCCCAGCATTTT	CASSLGGLGNQPQHF
NA	TRBV2	TRBJ2-2	NA	TGTGCCAGCAGTGAGGACAGAAACACCGGGGAGCTGTTTTTT	CASSEDRNTGELFF
TRBD1	TRBV7-9	TRBJ1-5	NA	TGTGCCAGCAGCTTAGCGCATGGGACAGGGGAAAAGCCCCAGCATTTT	CASSLAHGTGEKPQHF
NA	TRBV21-1	TRBJ2-7	once	TGTGCCAGCAGCATAGGGGATGGGCAAATCGACTCCTACGAGCAGTACTTC	CASSIGDGQIDSYEQYF
NA	TRBV11-3	TRBJ2-7	NA	TGTGCCAGCAGCTCCGGGACTGGCCCACCCTACGAGCAGTACTTC	CASSSGTGPPYEQYF
TRBD1	TRBV9	TRBJ1-5	NA	TGTGCCAGCAGCGCTCGGGACAGTCCCCAGCCCCAGCATTTT	CASSARDSPQPQHF
NA	TRBV18	TRBJ1-3	NA	TGTGCCAGCTCACTCTCACAGGCAACGGGCTCTGGAAACACCATATATTTT	CASSLSQATGSGNTIYF
TRBD1	TRBV12-5	TRBJ1-1	NA	TGTGCTAGTGGTTTGGGGGTTACAGGGGTAATGTCTTTCTTT	CASGLGVTGVMSFF
NA	TRBV7-9	TRBJ1-4	NA	TGTGCCAGCGGAAGGGGCCAAACTAATGAAAAACTGTTTTTT	CASGRGQTNEKLFF
NA	TRBV5-1	TRBJ2-3	NA	TGCGCCAGTGAGGACAGTTACACGGATACGCAGTATTTT	CASEDSYTDTQYF
NA	TRBV5-4	TRBJ2-5	NA	TGTGCCAGCAGCCCCGCGGGCGAAGAGACCCAGTACTTC	CASSPAGEETQYF
TRBD1	TRBV27	TRBJ1-1	NA	TGTGCCAGCAGTTTTACAGGGGGTGCGGACACTGAAGCTTTCTTT	CASSFTGGADTEAFF
NA	TRBV21-1	TRBJ1-1	NA	TGTGCCAGCAGCAGAGGGGAGGACACTGAAGCTTTCTTT	CASSRGEDTEAFF
TRBD2	TRBV5-1	TRBJ2-1	NA	TGCGCCAGCAGCTTGGACGCGGGGGGTGAGCAGTTCTTC	CASSLDAGGEQFF